This is a list of T cell receptor beta chains from one sample in a study of monozygotic twins with inflammatory bowel disease. For each CDR3 protein, TCRdb gives one entry from its re-call of the 5' RACE reads, without DNA. The sample totals approximately 140,000 distinct CDR3 sequences. Sequences were obtained from blood. The receptors derive from a human donor with ulcerative colitis or Crohn's disease, or a healthy co-twin of an affected twin (not recorded which). CDR3s include the opening cysteine and the closing phenylalanine or tryptophan.

j_call,v_call,cdr3_aa
TRBJ2-1,TRBV7-3,CASSPNRVRNEQFF
TRBJ2-7,TRBV29-1,CSVGRGTANSYEQYF
TRBJ1-1,TRBV5-1,CASSSREHTEAFF
TRBJ2-7,TRBV11-2,CASSSGLVYEQYF
TRBJ2-7,TRBV11-2,CASSFPASGGVGEPYEQYF
TRBJ2-5,TRBV5-6,CASSLGPGTQYF
TRBJ2-7,TRBV7-2,CASSSYGTNSYEQYF
TRBJ1-6,TRBV15,CATSRLTVRGSPLHF
TRBJ1-3,TRBV28,CASSLDSGRNTIYF
TRBJ2-7,TRBV4-2,CASSGGAAYEQYF
TRBJ2-4,TRBV5-1,CASRTGGRAKNIQYF
TRBJ2-7,TRBV6-1,CASRSGTGSYEQYF
TRBJ2-1,TRBV9,CASSVGYNEQFF
TRBJ2-3,TRBV5-1,CASSLAGTSTDTQYF
TRBJ1-2,TRBV7-2,CASSLEAGPYGYTF
TRBJ1-5,TRBV6-2/TRBV6-3,CASRDLGNQPQHF
TRBJ2-1,TRBV20-1,CSARDRRSGYNEQFF
TRBJ1-2,TRBV6-2/TRBV6-3,CASSSVPIQETYGYTF
TRBJ2-1,TRBV5-4,CASSSSMASSLNEQFF
TRBJ2-1,TRBV7-2,CASSLRLAGGNEQFF
TRBJ1-1,TRBV12-3/TRBV12-4,CATASGPPNTEAFF
TRBJ1-4,TRBV20-1,CSARMRVCEKLFF
TRBJ2-7,TRBV19,CASSIRTASYEQYF
TRBJ2-7,TRBV7-6,CASSRRGAYEQYF
TRBJ1-1,TRBV20-1,CSARDPDSGGTEAFF
TRBJ2-1,TRBV14,CASSQDVGGLYNEQFF
TRBJ2-3,TRBV20-1,CSAVAGRSTDTQYF
TRBJ2-3,TRBV2,CASSREKGTDTQYF
TRBJ2-7,TRBV5-1,CASSTGTNYEQYF
TRBJ2-1,TRBV29-1,CSVATSGGYDNEQFF
TRBJ2-1,TRBV20-1,CSARLSGNEQFF
TRBJ2-3,TRBV28,CASSLQGVGADTQYF
TRBJ2-3,TRBV5-1,CASLSYSTDTQYF
TRBJ2-7,TRBV3-1,CASSPYTALPSYEQYF
TRBJ1-1,TRBV12-3/TRBV12-4,CASRAAGEQAEAFF
TRBJ2-3,TRBV7-2,CASSTGLAGASTDTQYF
TRBJ1-1,TRBV4-3,CASSQDLSRGPQGAFF
TRBJ2-2,TRBV6-2/TRBV6-3,CASSYEAVDTGELFF
TRBJ1-1,TRBV20-1,CSARDRQANTEAFF
TRBJ1-2,TRBV6-5,CASAGTAAYGYTF
TRBJ2-7,TRBV27,CASRSLPGLAGGPKTYEQYF
TRBJ2-7,TRBV6-2/TRBV6-3,CASSYLLDRHPYEQYF
TRBJ1-3,TRBV7-3,CASSDRGAGNTIYF
TRBJ1-2,TRBV27,CASSLKGGYYGYTF
TRBJ1-5,TRBV5-1,CASSIRQGNQPQHF
TRBJ2-1,TRBV20-1,CSATASVNPMTQFF
TRBJ2-7,TRBV19,CASSRGQASYEQYF
TRBJ2-7,TRBV24-1,CATSAGSPLDEQYF